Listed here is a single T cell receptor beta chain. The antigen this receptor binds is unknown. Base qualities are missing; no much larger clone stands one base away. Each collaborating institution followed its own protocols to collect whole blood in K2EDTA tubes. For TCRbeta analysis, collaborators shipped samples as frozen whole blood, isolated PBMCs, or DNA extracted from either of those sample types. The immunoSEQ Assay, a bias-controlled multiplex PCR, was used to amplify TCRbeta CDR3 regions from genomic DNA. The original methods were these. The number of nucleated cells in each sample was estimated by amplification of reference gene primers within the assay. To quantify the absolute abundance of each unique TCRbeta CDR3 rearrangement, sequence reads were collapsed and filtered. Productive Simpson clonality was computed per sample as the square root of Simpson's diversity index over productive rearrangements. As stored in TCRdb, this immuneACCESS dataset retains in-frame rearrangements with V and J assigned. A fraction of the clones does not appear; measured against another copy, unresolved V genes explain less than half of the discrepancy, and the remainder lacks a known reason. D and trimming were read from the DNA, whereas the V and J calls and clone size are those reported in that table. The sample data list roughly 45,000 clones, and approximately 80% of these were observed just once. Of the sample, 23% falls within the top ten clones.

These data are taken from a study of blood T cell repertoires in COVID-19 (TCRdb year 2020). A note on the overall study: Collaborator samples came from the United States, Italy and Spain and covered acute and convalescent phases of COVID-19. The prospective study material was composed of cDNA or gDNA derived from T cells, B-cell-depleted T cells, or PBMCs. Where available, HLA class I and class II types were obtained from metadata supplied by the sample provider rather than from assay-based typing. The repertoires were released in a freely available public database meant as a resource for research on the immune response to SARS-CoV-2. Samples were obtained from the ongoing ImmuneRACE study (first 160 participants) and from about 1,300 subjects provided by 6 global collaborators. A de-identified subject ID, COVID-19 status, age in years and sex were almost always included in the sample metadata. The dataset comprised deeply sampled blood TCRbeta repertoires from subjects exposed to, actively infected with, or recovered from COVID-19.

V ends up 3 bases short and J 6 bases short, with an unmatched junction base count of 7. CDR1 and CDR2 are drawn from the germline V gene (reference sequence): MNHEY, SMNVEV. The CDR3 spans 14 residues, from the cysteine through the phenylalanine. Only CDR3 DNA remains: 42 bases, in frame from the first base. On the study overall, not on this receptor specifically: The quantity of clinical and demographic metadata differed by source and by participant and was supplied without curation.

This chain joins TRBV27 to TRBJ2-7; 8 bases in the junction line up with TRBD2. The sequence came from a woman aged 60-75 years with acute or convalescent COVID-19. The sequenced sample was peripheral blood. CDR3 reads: CASSFYGGASEQYF. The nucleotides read TGTGCCAGCAGTTTTTACGGGGGGGCAAGCGAGCAGTACTTC.